A selection of T cell receptor beta chains follows, all from one sample in a study of blood T cell repertoires in COVID-19. Here immunoSEQ multiplex PCR was the method, and the copy in TCRdb shows in-frame clones only, minus some. The sample has 55,000 to 75,000 clones, about 77% seen once. Input material: peripheral blood. The receptors come from a man aged 80 or over with active or convalescent COVID-19. Both conserved end residues are part of each CDR3. D genes are given only for firm matches. The size entry is marked missing in some rows and otherwise reads once, few, many or a size class.

d_gene	v_gene	j_gene	abundance	CDR3aa	CDR3nt
.	TRBV6-5	TRBJ2-2	.	CAFWGDTGELFF	TGTGCCTTCTGGGGGGACACCGGGGAGCTGTTTTTT
TRBD1	TRBV5-1	TRBJ1-2	.	CASSLRTGGGYTF	TGCGCCAGCAGCTTGAGGACAGGGGGTGGCTACACCTTC
TRBD1	TRBV18	TRBJ2-1	.	CASLASGTVSYNEQFF	TGTGCCAGCTTAGCCTCCGGGACAGTCTCCTACAATGAGCAGTTCTTC
.	TRBV7-2	TRBJ2-2	once	CASSLGSGVNTGELFF	TGTGCCAGCAGCTTAGGTAGCGGAGTGAACACCGGGGAGCTGTTTTTT
TRBD1	TRBV7-9	TRBJ2-1	.	CASTFKLTGTGVNEQFF	TGTGCCAGCACCTTCAAACTAACCGGGACAGGGGTAAATGAGCAGTTCTTC
TRBD2	TRBV10-3	TRBJ2-3	.	CAISGPSGGITDTQYF	TGTGCCATCAGTGGGCCTAGCGGGGGAATAACAGATACGCAGTATTTT
.	TRBV27	TRBJ2-3	.	CASRLRRSGSTDTQYF	TGTGCCAGCAGGCTTAGGAGGAGCGGGAGCACAGATACGCAGTATTTT
TRBD1	TRBV27	TRBJ2-3	.	CASSPGTGATDTQYF	TGTGCCAGCAGTCCTGGGACAGGGGCCACAGATACGCAGTATTTT
TRBD1	TRBV18	TRBJ1-5	.	CASSPGQGGFKPQHF	TGTGCCAGCTCACCGGGGCAGGGGGGTTTTAAGCCCCAGCATTTT
TRBD2	TRBV11-2	TRBJ2-1	.	CASSPDRGDTFF	TGTGCCAGCAGCCCAGACCGGGGGGATACGTTCTTC
TRBD2	TRBV15	TRBJ2-1	.	CATSREGLAGVNEQFF	TGTGCCACCAGCAGAGAGGGCCTAGCGGGAGTCAATGAGCAGTTCTTC
.	TRBV5-1	TRBJ1-1	.	CASSRPPDYTEAFF	TGCGCCAGCAGTCGTCCCCCAGATTACACTGAAGCTTTCTTT
TRBD1	TRBV28	TRBJ1-4	.	CASSLIGTGESEKLFF	TGTGCCAGCAGTTTAATTGGGACAGGGGAGAGTGAAAAACTGTTTTTT
TRBD1	TRBV28	TRBJ1-2	.	CASRAQGAGYGYTF	TGTGCCAGCAGGGCACAGGGGGCTGGGTATGGCTACACCTTC
.	TRBV7-9	TRBJ1-4	.	CASSFRTAATNEKLFF	TGTGCCAGCAGCTTCAGGACAGCCGCAACTAATGAAAAACTGTTTTTT
TRBD2	TRBV18	TRBJ2-1	once	CASSPILAGNEQFF	TGTGCCAGCTCACCAATCCTAGCGGGCAATGAGCAGTTCTTC
TRBD2	TRBV27	TRBJ2-3	.	CASSSPSGSTDTQYF	TGTGCCAGCAGTTCCCCTAGCGGTAGCACAGATACGCAGTATTTT
.	TRBV19	TRBJ2-5	.	CAGGDRQETQYF	TGTGCCGGAGGGGACAGACAAGAGACCCAGTACTTC
.	TRBV27	TRBJ2-2	.	CASSFSGGNTGELFF	TGTGCCAGCAGTTTTAGCGGAGGGAACACCGGGGAGCTGTTTTTT
TRBD1	TRBV7-8	TRBJ1-2	.	CASSAHQGGRGYGYTF	TGTGCCAGCAGCGCCCACCAGGGGGGAAGGGGTTATGGCTACACCTTC
TRBD2	TRBV7-6	TRBJ2-5	.	CASSLEPQRGILETQYF	TGTGCCAGCAGCTTAGAACCCCAGCGGGGGATATTAGAGACCCAGTACTTC
TRBD1	TRBV9	TRBJ2-1	.	CASSVRGVGTGRNEQFF	TGTGCCAGCAGCGTACGAGGGGTAGGGACAGGGCGGAATGAGCAGTTCTTC
.	TRBV3-1/TRBV3-2	TRBJ1-5	.	CASSQAWRDQPQHF	TGTGCCAGCAGCCAGGCCTGGAGGGATCAGCCCCAGCATTTT
.	TRBV10-3	TRBJ2-1	.	CAISGTGGAQRSYNEQFF	TGTGCCATCAGCGGAACTGGGGGCGCCCAGAGATCCTACAATGAGCAGTTCTTC
.	TRBV7-9	TRBJ1-1	once	CASSTGFATEAFF	TGTGCCAGCAGCACAGGGTTTGCGACTGAAGCTTTCTTT
.	TRBV6-5	TRBJ1-2	few	CASSYSRDWDGYTF	TGTGCCAGCAGTTACAGCAGGGATTGGGATGGCTACACCTTC
.	TRBV18	TRBJ1-5	.	CASSPPATGQHQPQHF	TGTGCCAGCTCACCACCGGCGACAGGCCAACACCAGCCCCAGCATTTT
TRBD1	TRBV11-3	TRBJ2-1	.	CASSLDSRTGGQNEQFF	TGTGCCAGCAGCTTAGATTCGAGGACAGGGGGTCAGAATGAGCAGTTCTTC
.	TRBV2	TRBJ1-2	.	CASRQGEEGYTF	TGTGCCAGCCGGCAGGGCGAAGAGGGCTACACCTTC
.	TRBV5-1	TRBJ2-3	once	CASSLMGLATDTQYF	TGCGCCAGCAGCCTGATGGGGCTAGCGACGGATACGCAGTATTTT
TRBD1	TRBV6-6	TRBJ1-1	few	CASSYSGGRGPAEAFF	TGTGCCAGCAGTTACTCGGGTGGCAGGGGGCCGGCTGAAGCTTTCTTT
.	TRBV27	TRBJ2-7	.	CASSLNRPYDEQYF	TGTGCCAGCAGTTTGAACAGACCTTACGACGAGCAGTACTTC
.	TRBV6-5	TRBJ2-5	.	CASSFSGLAWETQYF	TGTGCCAGCAGTTTCTCAGGCCTAGCTTGGGAGACCCAGTACTTC
.	TRBV7-9	TRBJ1-6	few	CASSLMDKLSPLHF	TGTGCCAGCAGCTTAATGGACAAGCTTTCACCCCTCCACTTT
.	TRBV15	TRBJ2-2	.	CATSSPGVRELFF	TGTGCCACCAGCAGTCCGGGGGTGAGGGAGCTGTTTTTT
.	TRBV4-1	TRBJ2-5	.	CASSRERSGLTTETQYF	TGCGCCAGCAGCCGGGAGAGGTCGGGCCTAACCACGGAGACCCAGTACTTC
TRBD2	TRBV27	TRBJ2-1	.	CASSFSRASGRNEQFF	TGTGCCAGCAGTTTCTCTCGGGCTAGCGGGAGGAATGAGCAGTTCTTC
.	TRBV6-2/TRBV6-3	TRBJ2-1	.	CASSLSGQAYNEQFF	TGTGCCAGCAGCCTAAGCGGGCAAGCCTACAATGAGCAGTTCTTC
.	TRBV9	TRBJ2-1	.	CASSPSGNYNEQFF	TGTGCCAGCAGCCCGAGCGGAAACTACAATGAGCAGTTCTTC
.	TRBV6-5	TRBJ2-2	.	CASQGLGGTGELFF	TGTGCCAGCCAGGGGTTAGGCGGAACCGGGGAGCTGTTTTTT
TRBD1	TRBV10-2	TRBJ1-1	.	CASRQGRTEAFF	TGCGCCAGCCGACAGGGGAGGACTGAAGCTTTCTTT
.	TRBV7-3	TRBJ2-5	.	CASSPGALQGVETQYF	TGTGCCAGCAGCCCTGGGGCCTTACAGGGCGTGGAGACCCAGTACTTC
.	TRBV18	TRBJ2-7	few	CASSPPSVTYEQYF	TGTGCCAGCTCACCCCCCTCGGTTACCTACGAGCAGTACTTC
TRBD2	TRBV4-2	TRBJ2-5	.	CASSQDVIAGGVQTQYF	TGTGCCAGCAGCCAAGATGTGATAGCGGGAGGTGTGCAGACCCAGTACTTC
TRBD1	TRBV6-1	TRBJ1-2	.	CASSDGTGGYGYTF	TGTGCCAGCAGTGATGGGACAGGGGGATATGGCTACACCTTC
TRBD2	TRBV10-3	TRBJ2-2	.	CAATSGRGTGELFF	TGTGCCGCGACTAGCGGGAGGGGGACCGGGGAGCTGTTTTTT
.	TRBV2	TRBJ2-7	few	CASSESEAFPYEQYF	TGTGCCAGCAGTGAGTCAGAGGCCTTTCCCTACGAGCAGTACTTC
TRBD2	TRBV27	TRBJ2-5	many	CASSLQGTSGSKTQYF	TGTGCCAGCAGTCTCCAGGGGACTAGCGGGAGTAAGACCCAGTACTTC
.	TRBV28	TRBJ1-2	.	CASSPGDYGYTF	TGTGCCAGCAGTCCAGGTGACTATGGCTACACCTTC
TRBD2	TRBV9	TRBJ2-7	.	CASSPTSGSSYEQYF	TGTGCCAGCAGCCCCACTAGCGGGAGCTCCTACGAGCAGTACTTC
.	TRBV4-2	TRBJ1-2	.	CASSQEQGGYTF	TGTGCCAGCAGCCAAGAGCAGGGGGGCTACACCTTC
TRBD2	TRBV18	TRBJ2-1	.	CASSHRGLAGNNEQFF	TGTGCCAGCTCGCACCGCGGACTAGCGGGAAACAATGAGCAGTTCTTC
.	TRBV7-3	TRBJ1-1	few	CASSLNRGSEAFF	TGTGCCAGCAGCTTAAATCGAGGTTCTGAAGCTTTCTTT
TRBD1	TRBV5-1	TRBJ1-6	.	CASSLVPDRGNNSPLHF	TGCGCCAGCAGCTTGGTCCCGGACAGGGGAAACAATTCACCCCTCCACTTT
TRBD1	TRBV5-1	TRBJ1-6	.	CASSLTGTGVPKSPLHF	TGCGCCAGCAGCTTGACCGGGACAGGGGTCCCCAAATCACCCCTCCACTTT